This TCR beta chain appears in the sequencing data of a study of identical twins. Findings of the study overall: Memory repertoires showed no such pattern, whereas abundant cord blood beta clonotypes carried fewer insertions.

TCRdb used MiXCR to reprocess the 5' RACE reads, holding one entry per CDR3 protein. Among roughly 720,000 distinct CDR3 sequences, over 15% were seen once, and the ten largest hold over 10%. Worth noting for this clonotype: The antigen is unknown.

Germline values: CDR1 SQVTM, CDR2 ANQGSEA. V was trimmed by 1 base and J by 15 bases, leaving 13 bases between them. CDR3 length equals 11 residues. The sample also formed part of further work on T cells expressing NK-cell markers. As reported in that work: Sorted T-cell subsets CD3+CD56+NKG2C+, CD3+CD56+NKG2C- and CD3+CD56-NKG2C+ were TCR beta-sequenced.

This receptor was obtained from a woman aged 18-29 years in good health. Sequenced material: PBMCs. The chain employs TRBV29-1 and TRBJ2-1, with D tentatively TRBD2 (6 bases). CDR3 coding DNA: TGCAGCGTTGAAGGGGGGACCGGGGGGTTCTTC. Residues: CSVEGGTGGFF.